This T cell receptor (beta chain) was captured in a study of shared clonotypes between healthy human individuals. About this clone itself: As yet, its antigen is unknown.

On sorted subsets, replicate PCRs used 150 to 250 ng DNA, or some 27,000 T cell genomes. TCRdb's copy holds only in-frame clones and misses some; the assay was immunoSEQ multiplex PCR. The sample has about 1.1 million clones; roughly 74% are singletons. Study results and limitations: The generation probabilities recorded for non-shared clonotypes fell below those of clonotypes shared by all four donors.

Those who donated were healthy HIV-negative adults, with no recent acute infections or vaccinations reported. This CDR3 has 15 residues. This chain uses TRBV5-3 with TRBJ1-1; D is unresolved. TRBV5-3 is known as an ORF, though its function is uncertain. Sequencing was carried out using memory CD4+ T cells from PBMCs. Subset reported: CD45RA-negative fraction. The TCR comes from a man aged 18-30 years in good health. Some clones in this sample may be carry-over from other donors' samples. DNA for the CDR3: TGTGAAAACCTTAGCCTTAGGGTCGGTAGCACTGAAGCTTTCTTT. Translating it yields CENLSLRVGSTEAFF.